These 26 T cell receptor beta chains were all obtained from the same sample, sequenced in a study of T cells in localized non-small cell lung cancer. Using immunoSEQ multiplex PCR, the repertoire was profiled, and TCRdb retains in-frame clones only, with some absent. The sample has roughly 39,000 clones; around 84% are singletons. Sequencing used peripheral blood, obtained before any cancer treatment. Every receptor here comes from a man aged 18-49 years with stage I lung adenocarcinoma.

The chain recombines TRBV4-3 with TRBJ2-1; no firm D call. Germline CDR1 is LGHNA and CDR2 is YSLEER. Trimming shortened V by 6 bases and J by 2 bases, and 14 bases separated the two germline ends. The CDR3 consists of 15 residues. The CDR3 region has the DNA TGCGCCAGCAGGCCGTCCGTGGAGCCCTACAATGAGCAGTTCTTC. It translates to CASRPSVEPYNEQFF.

V gene TRBV5-4 combines with J gene TRBJ1-2; the match to TRBD1 covers 8 bases. Germline V CDR1 and CDR2: SGHNT, YYREEE (reference sequence). With 1 base clipped from V and 6 bases from J, the junction kept 5 bases outside the gene matches. This CDR3 is built from 14 residues. The CDR3 spells CASSLQGAFHGYTF. As DNA, the CDR3 is TGTGCCAGCAGCTTGCAGGGGGCGTTTCATGGCTACACCTTC.

This sequence joins TRBV30 and TRBJ2-7; 10 bases agree with TRBD2. Germline V gives CDR1 GTSNPN, CDR2 SVGIG (reference sequence). The CDR3 extends over 13 amino acids. The CDR3 sequence is CASGSGGAYEQYF. The DNA of the CDR3 is TGTGCTTCGGGCAGCGGGGGGGCCTACGAGCAGTACTTC.

The rearrangement uses TRBV2 and TRBJ1-2, with D possibly TRBD1 on 5 matching bases. Between the trimmed V and J ends, which lost 3 bases and 6 bases, there was a span of 17 bases. Germline CDR1 is SNHLY and CDR2 is FYNNEI. The CDR3 consists of 15 residues. The CDR3 is CASSDSDAGGNGYTF. CDR3 in DNA: TGTGCCAGCAGTGACTCGGACGCCGGGGGGAATGGCTACACCTTC.

The J gene is TRBJ2-5, the V gene TRBV15; 9 positions match TRBD2. Germline trimming cut 3 bases from V and 1 base from J; bases unmatched to any gene: 3. Germline assignment: CDR1 LNHNV and CDR2 YYDKDF (reference sequence). This CDR3 region has 15 residues. CDR3 nucleotide sequence: TGTGCCACCAGCAGGACTAGCGGATCCCAAGAGACCCAGTACTTC. As protein: CATSRTSGSQETQYF. The complete variable domain, with remaining parts taken from reference TRBV15 and TRBJ2-5, reads DAMVIQNPRYQVTQFGKPVTLSCSQTLNHNVMYWYQQKSSQAPKLLFHYYDKDFNNEADTPDNFQSRRPNTSFCFLDIRSPGLGDTAMYLCATSRTSGSQETQYFGPGTRLLVL.

V usage is TRBV29-1 and J usage is TRBJ1-3; 10 bases map to TRBD1. Germline V gene sequence: CDR1 SQVTM, CDR2 ANQGSEA. The CDR3 extends over 17 amino acids. With 0 bases clipped from V and 0 bases from J, the junction kept 5 bases outside the gene matches. The CDR3 nucleotides are TGCAGCGTTGAAGAACGGGACAGGGGCATCTCTGGAAACACCATATATTTT. It is translated as CSVEERDRGISGNTIYF. The full variable domain, completed using reference TRBV29-1 and TRBJ1-3, is SAVISQKPSRDICQRGTSLTIQCQVDSQVTMMFWYRQQPGQSLTLIATANQGSEATYESGFVIDKFPISRPNLTFSTLTVSNMSPEDSSIYLCSVEERDRGISGNTIYFGEGSWLTVV.

This sequence joins TRBV30 and TRBJ1-1; D is possibly TRBD1 (6 bases). Per germline, CDR1 GTSNPN and CDR2 SVGIG (reference sequence). This CDR3 is 13 amino acids long. The germline V and J ends were trimmed by 0 bases and 4 bases, with 9 bases remaining between them. The CDR3 loop is CAWSVSRGTEAFF. In nucleotides, the CDR3 is TGTGCCTGGAGTGTATCCAGGGGCACTGAAGCTTTCTTT.

The chain couples TRBV6-5 to TRBJ1-1; 9 bases match TRBD1. The germline V gene has CDR1 MNHEY and CDR2 SVGAGI. The CDR3 is 14 residues long. Trimming cost V 5 bases and J 6 bases; bases outside gene matches: 7. The CDR3: CASSRTGGSAEAFF. CDR3 nucleotides: TGTGCCAGCAGTCGCACAGGGGGCTCCGCTGAAGCTTTCTTT.

The V and J genes are TRBV5-1 and TRBJ1-2; D possibly corresponds to TRBD1 (6 bases). V dropped 2 bases and J dropped 4 bases, with 18 bases sitting between them. Germline V CDR1 and CDR2: SGHRS, YFSETQ. The CDR3 has 16 amino acids. CDR3 nucleotide sequence: TGCGCCAGCAGCTTTAACAGGGACCGATACGGCTATGGCTACACCTTC. Amino acids: CASSFNRDRYGYGYTF.

This chain joins TRBV9 and TRBJ1-3, with 12 bases identical to TRBD1. Germline lookup yields CDR1 SGDLS and CDR2 YYNGEE. The CDR3 has 18 residues. Trimming cost V 1 base and J 3 bases; bases outside gene matches: 8. CDR3 coding DNA: TGTGCCAGCAGCGTAACCCCGGGACAGGGGGCGGATGGAAACACCATATATTTT. It specifies CASSVTPGQGADGNTIYF. The full variable domain, rest sourced from reference TRBV9 and TRBJ1-3, is DSGVTQTPKHLITATGQRVTLRCSPRSGDLSVYWYQQSLDQGLQFLIQYYNGEERAKGNILERFSAQQFPDLHSELNLSSLELGDSALYFCASSVTPGQGADGNTIYFGEGSWLTVV.

The chain has TRBV6-5 and TRBJ2-7; 7 bases match TRBD1. The CDR3 sequence is 15 residues long. J was trimmed by 2 bases and V by 4 bases; bases with no gene match: 8. Looked up from germline, CDR1 is MNHEY and CDR2 is SVGAGI. The CDR3: CASSLWDRSPYEQYF. DNA of the CDR3: TGTGCCAGCAGTTTATGGGACAGAAGCCCCTACGAGCAGTACTTC.

Only one count was recorded for this clone. The chain combines TRBV4-1 with TRBJ1-5; perhaps TRBD1 as D (5 bases). This CDR3 is 15 amino acids long. The germline V and J ends were trimmed by 0 bases and 7 bases, with 13 bases remaining between them. CDR1 is MGHRA, CDR2 YSYEKL, per germline. CDR3 sequence: CASSQDPGRIQPQHF. In DNA, the CDR3 is TGCGCCAGCAGCCAAGATCCAGGGAGGATCCAGCCCCAGCATTTT.

The CDR3 reads CASSLGIHEQFF. The CDR3 coding sequence is TGTGCCAGCAGCTTAGGGATTCATGAGCAGTTCTTC. The chain links TRBV7-2 to TRBJ2-1; D call uncertain. The CDR3 runs 12 residues. From germline, CDR1 is SGHTA and CDR2 FQGNSA. V dropped 1 base and J dropped 8 bases, with 6 bases sitting between them.

V gene TRBV7-9 combines with J gene TRBJ1-5; 9 bases are a match to TRBD1. The V gene end was trimmed by 4 bases and the J gene end by 2 bases; junction bases not matched to a gene: 3. This CDR3 region has 15 residues. The germline V gene encodes CDR1 SEHNR and CDR2 FQNEAQ (reference sequence). In DNA, the CDR3 is TGTGCCAGCAGCTGGGGACAGGGTGGCAATCAGCCCCAGCATTTT. This codes for CASSWGQGGNQPQHF.

This chain uses TRBV19 with TRBJ1-1, with TRBD1 matching 10 bases. Germline CDR1 reads LNHDA; CDR2 reads SQIVND (reference sequence). CDR3 length: 14 residues. V lost 5 bases, J lost 6 bases, and 6 bases stayed unmatched. The CDR3 spells CASSDRGTGAEAFF. As DNA, the CDR3 is TGTGCCAGTAGTGACCGAGGGACAGGGGCTGAAGCTTTCTTT.

The chain links TRBV5-4 to TRBJ1-2; D remains unclear. Trimming removed 5 bases from V and 2 bases from J, with 13 bases in between. The germline CDR1 and CDR2 sequences are SGHNT and YYREEE (reference sequence). The CDR3 length is 14 residues. For the CDR3, the DNA is TGTGCCAGCAGTTTTGGGCAGCAGAACTATGGCTACACCTTC. The encoded protein is CASSFGQQNYGYTF.

The chain is built from TRBV2 and TRBJ2-1, with TRBD2 as a possible D gene (6 bases). CDR3 size: 13 residues. Trimming cost V 7 bases and J 3 bases, with 10 bases left between them. CDR1 and CDR2 (germline): SNHLY, FYNNEI. The CDR3 is CASNRAGYNEQFF. The CDR3 DNA sequence: TGTGCCAGCAATAGAGCGGGCTACAATGAGCAGTTCTTC. The whole variable domain, remainder taken from reference TRBV2 and TRBJ2-1, is EPEVTQTPSHQVTQMGQEVILRCVPISNHLYFYWYRQILGQKVEFLVSFYNNEISEKSEIFDDQFSVERPDGSNFTLKIRSTKLEDSAMYFCASNRAGYNEQFFGPGTRLTVL.

The V gene is TRBV6-5, the J gene TRBJ2-7; tentatively, D is TRBD2 (7 bases). The germline gives CDR1 MNHEY, CDR2 SVGAGI. The ends were cut back, 2 bases at V and 6 bases at J, with 11 bases in the middle. The CDR3 is made up of 13 amino acids. The CDR3 loop reads CASSYGGATEQYF. The CDR3 DNA is TGTGCCAGCAGTTACGGGGGGGCTACCGAGCAGTACTTC.

The chain has TRBV6-5 and TRBJ2-7; 8 bases align to TRBD2. With V trimmed by 7 bases and J by 6 bases, 11 bases remained unmatched. CDR1 and CDR2 (germline): MNHEY, SVGAGI. The CDR3 loop spans 14 amino acids. Written as DNA, the CDR3 is TGTGCCAGCACCTCCTACGGGGGGGAAGGCGAGCAGTACTTC. Translated: CASTSYGGEGEQYF.

The chain recombines TRBV7-2 with TRBJ2-5; possibly TRBD2 for D (6 bases). V lost 5 bases to trimming and J lost 2 bases, with 9 bases between them. CDR3 length equals 13 residues. Germline V gene sequence: CDR1 SGHTA, CDR2 FQGNSA. The DNA for the CDR3 is TGTGCCAGCAGCCCTAGCGTTCAAGAGACCCAGTACTTC. Translated: CASSPSVQETQYF.

This chain links TRBV2 with TRBJ2-3; the D is unclear. CDR3 size: 12 residues. Trimming removed 8 bases from V and 6 bases from J, with 12 bases in between. The V gene's germline CDR1 is SNHLY and CDR2 FYNNEI. CDR3 sequence (DNA): TGTGCCAGCGTATCTGAAGGGGATACGCAGTATTTT. As protein: CASVSEGDTQYF.

The V gene is TRBV4-1, the J gene TRBJ2-1; 10 bases align to TRBD2. The junction had 8 bases not matched to a gene; V was cut back by 4 bases and J by 5 bases. The CDR3 contains 16 residues. CDR1 MGHRA and CDR2 YSYEKL come from the germline V gene. The CDR3: CASSRDPSGGNNEQFF. In DNA, the CDR3 is TGCGCCAGCAGCCGAGACCCTAGCGGGGGTAACAATGAGCAGTTCTTC.

In nucleotides, the CDR3 is TGTGCCAGTAGTATATCTGGGGGCTCGAACACCGGGGAGCTGTTTTTT. Translated: CASSISGGSNTGELFF. J is TRBJ2-2 and V is TRBV19, with D tentatively TRBD1 (6 bases). Per germline, CDR1 LNHDA and CDR2 SQIVND (reference sequence). This CDR3 has 16 residues. With 2 bases removed from V and 0 bases from J, the gap between germline ends came to 10 bases.

The chain has TRBV5-8 and TRBJ1-1, with D unclear. Germline CDR1 is SGHTS and CDR2 is YDEGEE. Trimming cost V 1 base and J 6 bases, with 1 base left between them. The CDR3 spans 10 residues. This chain's CDR3 is CASSLSEAFF. CDR3 nucleotide sequence: TGTGCCAGCAGCTTGTCTGAAGCTTTCTTT.

The chain recombines TRBV27 with TRBJ1-1; D may be TRBD1 (5 bases). Germline V gene sequence: CDR1 MNHEY, CDR2 SMNVEV (reference sequence). The CDR3 extends over 13 amino acids. V lost 8 bases to trimming and J lost 3 bases, with 13 bases between them. CDR3 sequence (DNA): TGTGCCAGCCAAACGGGGGGATACACTGAAGCTTTCTTT. It is translated as CASQTGGYTEAFF.

The rearrangement joins TRBV7-3 to TRBJ1-3; unclear D gene. Germline-derived CDR1 and CDR2 are SGHTA and FQGTGA. The V and J ends lost 6 bases and 4 bases respectively, with 13 bases between them. The CDR3 totals 14 residues. The CDR3 DNA reads TGTGCCAGCAGTGTCCGATGGGAGGGAAACACCATATATTTT. This codes for CASSVRWEGNTIYF.